These 12 T cell receptor beta chains were sequenced from one sample in a study of metastatic and nonmetastatic thyroid tumors. Thyroid surgery had not been preceded by any treatment in any patient. TCRdb reanalyzed the PCR reads via MiXCR. The table records tens of thousands of clones, about 16% of them present only once. The sample comprised blood. The origin of the receptors is a female donor with papillary thyroid cancer or a benign thyroid nodule (not recorded which). Some clones in this sample may be carry-over from other donors' samples.

This clone has at least ten counts. This rearrangement joins TRBV5-1 to TRBJ2-3; D is unclear. Germline values: CDR1 SGHRS, CDR2 YFSETQ. The CDR3 consists of 12 residues. The V gene lost 0 bases and the J gene lost 4 bases, with 3 bases spanning the gap. CDR3 amino acids: CASSLVPDTQYF. The CDR3 bases are TGCGCCAGCAGCTTGGTTCCAGATACGCAGTATTTT.

At least ten counts were recorded for this clone. The chain is built from TRBV6-1 and TRBJ2-7; maybe TRBD1 (6 bases). Germline values: CDR1 MNHNS, CDR2 SASEGT. This CDR3 is 16 amino acids long. Trimming left V 6 bases short and J 3 bases short, with 21 bases between. The chain's CDR3 is CASRVRQARLGYEQYF. As DNA, the CDR3 is TGTGCCAGCAGAGTTCGACAGGCCCGGTTGGGCTACGAGCAGTACTTC.

This clone was seen ten or more times. The chain recombines TRBV24-1 with TRBJ1-5, with D possibly TRBD1 on 6 matching bases. The CDR3 loop spans 13 amino acids. The ends were cut back, 9 bases at V and 0 bases at J, with 8 bases in the middle. Germline V lookup: CDR1 KGHDR, CDR2 SFDVKD. CDR3 sequence: CATGGPSNQPQHF. As DNA, the CDR3 is TGTGCCACCGGGGGGCCTAGCAATCAGCCCCAGCATTTT.

This clone was seen ten or more times. The DNA of the CDR3 is TGTGCCAGCAGTGAATCTAGCTCCCAGGGTCGGGAGCAGTACTTC. Encoded protein: CASSESSSQGREQYF. The chain uses TRBV2 and TRBJ2-7, with D tentatively TRBD1 or TRBD2 (5 bases each). The germline gives CDR1 SNHLY, CDR2 FYNNEI. V dropped 2 bases and J dropped 7 bases, with 18 bases sitting between them. There are 15 residues in the CDR3.

Ten or more counts support this clone. CDR3: CASSQGAGGGKNIQYF. In nucleotides, the CDR3 is TGTGCCAGCAGCCAAGGGGCGGGAGGCGGCAAAAACATTCAGTACTTC. The V and J genes are TRBV3-1 and TRBJ2-4, with 8 nucleotides matching TRBD2. Germline CDR1 LGHDT, CDR2 YNNKEL (reference sequence). CDR3 length equals 16 residues. Trimming cost V 1 base and J 3 bases; bases outside gene matches: 5.

In its sample, this clone was seen many times. This chain joins TRBV28 and TRBJ1-2; a weak D match, TRBD1 (6 bases). The CDR3 extends over 15 amino acids. CDR1 is MDHEN and CDR2 is SYDVKM in the germline V gene. Trimming shortened V by 6 bases and J by 5 bases, and 19 bases separated the two germline ends. CDR3 amino acids: CASRGYRVEAYGYTF. In DNA form, the CDR3 reads TGTGCCAGCAGGGGTTACAGGGTAGAGGCTTATGGCTACACCTTC.

This clone was detected ten times or more. The chain joins TRBV20-1 to TRBJ2-7; a possible D gene is TRBD2 (6 bases). This CDR3 is built from 15 residues. Germline CDR1 is DFQATT and CDR2 is SNEGSKA (reference sequence). V was shortened by 0 bases and J by 4 bases, with 16 bases between the two germline ends. The CDR3 DNA reads TGCAGTGCTAGAGATCTGGCTAGCGCTAAATACGAGCAGTACTTC. It yields the protein CSARDLASAKYEQYF.

Ten or more counts support this clone. The chain carries TRBV12-5 and TRBJ1-1; D is unresolved. The CDR3 runs to 15 residues. Germline values: CDR1 LGHNT, CDR2 FRNRAP. Trimming left V 3 bases short and J 1 base short, with 12 bases between. This chain's CDR3 is CASGLQGRKNTEAFF. The CDR3 nucleotides read TGTGCTAGTGGTTTACAAGGACGGAAGAACACTGAAGCTTTCTTT.

The table lists this clone with many counts. The chain joins TRBV18 to TRBJ2-1; no definite D call. The CDR3 has 13 residues. CDR1 and CDR2 (germline): KGHSH, LQKENI. V lost 4 bases and J 7 bases, leaving 11 bases between the germline ends. CDR3 DNA sequence: TGTGCCAGCTCACGTAGACTGACTAATGAGCAGTTCTTC. This encodes CASSRRLTNEQFF.

This clone was counted only a few times. The gene calls are TRBV6-2 or TRBV6-3 and TRBJ2-5; D uncertain. The CDR3 consists of 13 residues. The V gene lost 2 bases and the J gene lost 5 bases, with 9 bases spanning the gap. Germline lookup yields CDR1 MNHEY and CDR2 SVGEGT. The CDR3 nucleotides read TGTGCCAGCAGTTACGAGGTTGGGGAGACCCAGTACTTC. Amino acids: CASSYEVGETQYF.

Many counts were recorded for this clone. The CDR3 sequence: CSASAGTFYEQYF. The CDR3 DNA sequence: TGCAGTGCTAGCGCCGGGACATTCTACGAGCAGTACTTC. The chain employs TRBV20-1 and TRBJ2-7; D possibly corresponds to TRBD1 (6 bases). The germline gives CDR1 DFQATT, CDR2 SNEGSKA (reference sequence). The CDR3 sequence is 13 residues long. Trimming stripped 3 bases from V and 3 bases from J, with 12 bases between.

This clone was found many times. The chain uses TRBV5-4 and TRBJ2-3; the match to TRBD2 covers 9 bases. The trim removed 2 bases at V and 5 bases at J, leaving 3 bases unmatched. CDR1 is SGHNT, CDR2 YYREEE, per germline (reference sequence). The CDR3 extends over 14 amino acids. In nucleotides, the CDR3 is TGTGCCAGCAGCTTTAGTAGCGGGGGAGATACGCAGTATTTT. The encoded protein is CASSFSSGGDTQYF.